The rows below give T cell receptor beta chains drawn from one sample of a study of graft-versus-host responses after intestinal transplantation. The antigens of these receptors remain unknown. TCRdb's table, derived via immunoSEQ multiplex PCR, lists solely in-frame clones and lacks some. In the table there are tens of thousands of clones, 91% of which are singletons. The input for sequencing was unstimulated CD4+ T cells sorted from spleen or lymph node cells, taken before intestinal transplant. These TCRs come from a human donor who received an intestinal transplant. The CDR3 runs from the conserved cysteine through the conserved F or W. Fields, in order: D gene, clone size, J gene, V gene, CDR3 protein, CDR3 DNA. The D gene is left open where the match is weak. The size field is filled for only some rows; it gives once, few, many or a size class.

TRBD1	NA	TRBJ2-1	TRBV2	CASTTGGNNEQFF	TGTGCCAGCACGACAGGGGGTAACAATGAGCAGTTCTTC
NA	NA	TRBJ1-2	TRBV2	CASSVRGTNYGYTF	TGTGCCAGCAGTGTTCGCGGAACTAACTATGGCTACACCTTC
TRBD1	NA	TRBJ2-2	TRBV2	CASSPRTGVPGELFF	TGTGCCAGCAGCCCTAGGACAGGGGTACCCGGGGAGCTGTTTTTT
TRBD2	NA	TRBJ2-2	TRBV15	CATSRETGPEGRGGNTGELFF	TGTGCCACCAGCAGAGAGACCGGCCCGGAGGGGCGGGGGGGGAACACCGGGGAGCTGTTTTTT
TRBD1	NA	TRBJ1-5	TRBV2	CASSGDRDQPQHF	TGTGCCAGCAGTGGGGACAGGGATCAGCCCCAGCATTTT
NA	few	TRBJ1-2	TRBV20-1	CSAPGGGYTF	TGCAGTGCTCCCGGGGGAGGCTACACCTTC
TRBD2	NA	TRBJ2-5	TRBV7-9	CASSLGRAAGGQETQYF	TGTGCCAGCAGCCTAGGGCGAGCGGCGGGGGGCCAAGAGACCCAGTACTTC
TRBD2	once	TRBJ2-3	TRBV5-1	CASSLERGGNTDTQYF	TGCGCCAGCAGCTTGGAGCGGGGGGGAAACACAGATACGCAGTATTTT
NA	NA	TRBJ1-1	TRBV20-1	CSARDSDRAFF	TGCAGTGCTAGAGATAGCGACCGAGCTTTCTTT
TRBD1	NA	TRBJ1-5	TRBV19	CASEDRGRSISNQPQHF	TGTGCCAGTGAGGACAGGGGGCGATCAATTAGCAATCAGCCCCAGCATTTT
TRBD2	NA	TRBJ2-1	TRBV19	CASFAGGPGDEQFF	TGTGCCAGTTTTGCGGGGGGGCCAGGGGATGAGCAGTTCTTC
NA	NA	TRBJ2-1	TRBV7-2	CASSPSPGHPYNEQFF	TGTGCCAGCAGCCCTTCCCCGGGACACCCTTACAATGAGCAGTTCTTC
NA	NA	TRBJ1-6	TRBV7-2	CASSLISPQGLNNSPLHF	TGTGCCAGCAGCTTAATTTCCCCCCAGGGTCTTAATAATTCACCCCTCCACTTT
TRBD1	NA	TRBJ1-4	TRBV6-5	CASSFTGGPANEKLFF	TGTGCCAGCAGTTTTACAGGGGGCCCGGCTAATGAAAAACTGTTTTTT
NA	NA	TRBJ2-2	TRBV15	CATSRAVNTGELFF	TGTGCCACCAGCAGAGCAGTGAACACCGGGGAGCTGTTTTTT
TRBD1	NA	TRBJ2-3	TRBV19	CASSMGGQGTDTQYF	TGTGCCAGTAGTATGGGGGGACAGGGCACAGATACGCAGTATTTT
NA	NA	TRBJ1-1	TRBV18	CASSPAQNYYEAFF	TGTGCCAGCTCACCTGCGCAGAACTACTATGAAGCTTTCTTT
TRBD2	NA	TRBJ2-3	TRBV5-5	CASSLRPSGEDTQYF	TGTGCCAGCAGCTTAAGGCCTAGCGGGGAAGATACGCAGTATTTT
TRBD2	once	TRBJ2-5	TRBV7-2	CASSLELAGSKRLTQYF	TGTGCCAGCAGCTTAGAACTAGCGGGGAGTAAGAGATTGACCCAGTACTTC
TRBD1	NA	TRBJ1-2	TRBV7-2	CASSLVTQGYGYTF	TGTGCCAGCAGCTTAGTAACACAGGGGTATGGCTACACCTTC
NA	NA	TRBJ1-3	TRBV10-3	CAISESGRGGDSGNTIYF	TGTGCCATCAGCGAGTCGGGGCGGGGAGGCGACTCTGGAAACACCATATATTTT
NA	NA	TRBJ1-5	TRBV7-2	CASSPRTGGDDQPQHF	TGTGCCAGCAGCCCCCGGACGGGCGGGGATGATCAGCCCCAGCATTTT
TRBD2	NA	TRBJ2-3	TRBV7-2	CASSVTSGGAPDTQYF	TGTGCCAGCAGCGTTACTAGCGGGGGGGCACCAGATACGCAGTATTTT
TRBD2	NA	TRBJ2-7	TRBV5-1	CASSFSSGGPYEQYF	TGCGCCAGCAGCTTCTCCAGCGGGGGTCCCTACGAGCAGTACTTC
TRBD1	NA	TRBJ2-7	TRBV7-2	CASSYGQGGYEQYF	TGTGCCAGCAGCTATGGACAGGGGGGCTACGAGCAGTACTTC
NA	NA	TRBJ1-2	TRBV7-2	CASSLRGYGYTF	TGTGCCAGCAGCTTGCGGGGCTATGGCTACACCTTC
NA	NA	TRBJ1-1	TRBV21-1	CASSKGADRHEAFF	TGTGCCAGCAGCAAGGGAGCCGACAGGCACGAAGCTTTCTTT
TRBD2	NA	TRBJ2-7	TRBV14	CASSLGRGAVYEQYF	TGTGCCAGCAGTCTTGGGAGGGGCGCAGTCTACGAGCAGTACTTC
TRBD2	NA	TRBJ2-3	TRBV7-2	CASSLRVSGVLGGDTQYF	TGTGCCAGCAGCTTACGGGTCAGCGGGGTCCTGGGGGGGGATACGCAGTATTTT
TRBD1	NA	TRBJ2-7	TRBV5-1	CASSLAGGQGLSYEQYF	TGCGCCAGCAGCTTGGCGGGGGGACAGGGTCTAAGCTACGAGCAGTACTTC
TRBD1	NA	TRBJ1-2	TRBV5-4	CASSLMGRTGEGYTF	TGTGCCAGCAGCTTAATGGGCCGGACAGGGGAAGGCTACACCTTC
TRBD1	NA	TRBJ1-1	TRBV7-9	CASSPGQGVGYTEAFF	TGTGCCAGCAGCCCGGGACAGGGGGTGGGGTACACTGAAGCTTTCTTT
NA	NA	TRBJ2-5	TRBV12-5	CASGLVLQGGKTQYF	TGTGCTAGTGGTTTGGTACTTCAGGGTGGGAAGACCCAGTACTTC
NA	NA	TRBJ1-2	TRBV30	CAWSMRDRNYGYTF	TGTGCCTGGAGTATGAGAGACAGAAACTATGGCTACACCTTC
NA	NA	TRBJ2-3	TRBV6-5	CASSSRTGRGDTQYF	TGTGCCAGCAGTTCAAGGACAGGGAGGGGGGATACGCAGTATTTT
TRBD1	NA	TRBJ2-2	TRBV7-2	CASSGQTGGSTGELFF	TGTGCCAGCAGCGGGCAAACAGGGGGCTCAACCGGGGAGCTGTTTTTT
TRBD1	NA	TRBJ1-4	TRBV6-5	CASSYTGTGAEKLFF	TGTGCCAGCAGTTACACCGGGACAGGGGCTGAAAAACTGTTTTTT
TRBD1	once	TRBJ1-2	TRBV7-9	CASSLTGTGTNYGYTF	TGTGCCAGCAGCTTAACCGGGACAGGGACTAACTATGGCTACACCTTC
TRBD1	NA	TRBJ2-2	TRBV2	CASSHIRPLDRGRGGELFF	TGTGCCAGCAGCCACATACGACCATTAGACAGGGGGCGGGGCGGGGAGCTGTTTTTT
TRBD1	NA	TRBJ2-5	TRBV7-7	CASSSSDRGTQYF	TGTGCCAGCAGCTCGAGTGACAGGGGGACCCAGTACTTC
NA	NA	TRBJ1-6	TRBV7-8	CASSLPSGGRGSPLHF	TGTGCCAGCAGCTTACCTTCGGGGGGGCGAGGTTCACCCCTCCACTTT
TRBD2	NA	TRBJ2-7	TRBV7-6	CASSAGLATYEQYF	TGTGCCAGCAGCGCAGGACTAGCAACCTACGAGCAGTACTTC
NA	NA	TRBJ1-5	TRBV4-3	CASSLYRDLYQPQHF	TGCGCCAGCAGCCTTTACAGGGATCTCTATCAGCCCCAGCATTTT
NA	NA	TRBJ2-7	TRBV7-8	CASSALVTSSYEQYF	TGTGCCAGCAGCGCCTTGGTTACCAGCTCCTACGAGCAGTACTTC
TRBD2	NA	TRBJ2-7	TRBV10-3	CAISSGLAGNYEQYF	TGTGCCATCAGCTCGGGACTAGCGGGTAATTACGAGCAGTACTTC
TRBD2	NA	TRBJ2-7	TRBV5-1	CASSPGDRRLAGFSYEQYF	TGCGCCAGCAGCCCGGGGGACAGACGACTAGCGGGTTTTTCCTACGAGCAGTACTTC